Listed below are T cell receptor beta chains from one sample, sequenced in a study of control samples from healthy donors and cancer patients. Sequenced by immunoSEQ multiplex PCR; TCRdb stores in-frame clones only, minus some. The data hold about 58,000 clones, with 70% to 90% observed a single time. The sample taken for sequencing was PBMCs. The receptors stem from a woman aged 55 to 70 with lung cancer. Each CDR3 is given with its conserved first and last residue. D genes are given only for firm matches. Only some rows state a clone size, as once, few, many or a class for expanded clones.

- - TRBJ2-2 TRBV7-3 CASSSEARTGELFF TGTGCCAGCAGCTCGGAGGCGCGCACCGGGGAGCTGTTTTTT
- - TRBJ2-7 TRBV30 CAWSTRNEQYF TGTGCCTGGAGTACAAGGAACGAGCAGTACTTC
- TRBD2 TRBJ2-7 TRBV16 CASSPPGLAGVFPHF TGTGCCAGCAGCCCACCGGGACTAGCGGGAGTATTCCCGCACTTC
- - TRBJ2-7 TRBV4-1 CASSQGRAGEQYF TGCGCCAGCAGCCAAGGCAGGGCAGGGGAGCAGTACTTC
few - TRBJ2-7 TRBV19 CASSIVGAWGARVRNEQYF TGTGCCAGTAGTATTGTGGGGGCTTGGGGGGCTCGAGTACGGAACGAGCAGTACTTC
- - TRBJ2-1 TRBV4-2 CASSHIAESYNEQFF TGTGCCAGCAGCCACATAGCAGAGTCCTACAATGAGCAGTTCTTC
once - TRBJ2-2 TRBV11-2 CASSLDLKGGELFF TGTGCCAGCAGCTTAGATCTTAAGGGCGGGGAGCTGTTTTTT
- TRBD1 TRBJ2-7 TRBV6-5 CASSYRRGGGHEQYF TGTGCCAGCTCCTATAGAAGAGGGGGCGGTCACGAGCAGTACTTC
few - TRBJ2-7 TRBV4-1 CASSQVRGIEQYF TGCGCCAGCAGCCAAGTTCGAGGGATCGAGCAGTACTTC
- TRBD1 TRBJ2-5 TRBV20-1 CSASPAYRGQKETQYF TGCAGTGCTAGTCCTGCTTACAGGGGGCAGAAAGAGACCCAGTACTTC
- TRBD2 TRBJ2-1 TRBV5-4 CASSIGQASGRYEQFF TGTGCCAGCAGCATTGGTCAGGCTAGCGGGAGGTATGAGCAGTTCTTC
few TRBD1 TRBJ1-2 TRBV19 CASSSTGDGGGYTF TGTGCCAGTAGTTCCACAGGGGACGGCGGTGGCTACACCTTC
few TRBD1 TRBJ2-5 TRBV4-1 CASSQDPQGAWETQYF TGCGCCAGCAGCCAAGATCCCCAGGGGGCCTGGGAGACCCAGTACTTC
- - TRBJ1-1 TRBV21-1 CASSKLGQGNKNTEAFF TGTGCCAGCAGCAAATTGGGACAGGGAAACAAGAACACTGAAGCTTTCTTT
- - TRBJ2-7 TRBV6-5 CASSYSFTGPSEQYF TGTGCCAGCAGTTACTCGTTTACAGGACCTAGCGAGCAGTACTTC
medium-sized - TRBJ2-7 TRBV3-1/TRBV3-2 CASSQASYEQYF TGTGCCAGCAGCCAGGCGTCCTACGAGCAGTACTTC
- - TRBJ1-1 TRBV5-1 CASSLGRNTEAFF TGCGCCAGCAGCTTGGGCCGAAACACTGAAGCTTTCTTT
- - TRBJ2-1 TRBV29-1 CSVADRRNWVYNEQFF TGCAGCGTGGCGGACAGAAGAAATTGGGTCTACAATGAGCAGTTCTTC
- TRBD2 TRBJ2-1 TRBV5-1 CASSLGTSGLPPYNEQFF TGCGCCAGCAGCTTAGGGACTAGCGGCTTACCCCCCTACAATGAGCAGTTCTTC
- - TRBJ2-6 TRBV5-8 CASSLAESGANVLTF TGTGCCAGCAGCTTGGCAGAGTCTGGGGCCAACGTCCTGACTTTC
- TRBD1 TRBJ2-1 TRBV5-4 CASSLTGGSYNEQFF TGTGCCAGCAGCTTGACAGGGGGCTCCTACAATGAGCAGTTCTTC
- TRBD2 TRBJ2-1 TRBV28 CATQSRTGLAGSDEQFF TGTGCCACCCAGTCCCGGACAGGACTAGCGGGAAGCGATGAGCAGTTCTTC
- - TRBJ2-5 TRBV5-1 CASSLDRAYETQYF TGCGCCAGCAGCTTGGACAGGGCGTACGAGACCCAGTACTTC
- TRBD1 TRBJ1-6 TRBV5-6 CASSSRTGGGSPLHF TGTGCCAGCAGCTCACGGACAGGGGGCGGTTCACCCCTCCACTTT
- TRBD1 TRBJ1-1 TRBV6-1 CASITRQGANTEAFF TGTGCCAGCATAACACGGCAGGGGGCGAACACTGAAGCTTTCTTT
- - TRBJ2-7 TRBV5-5 CASSYIDREDEQYF TGTGCCAGCAGCTACATTGACAGGGAGGACGAGCAGTACTTC
- TRBD1 TRBJ1-4 TRBV5-1 CASSLMGDSSNEKLFF TGCGCCAGCAGTCTCATGGGGGACAGCTCCAATGAAAAACTGTTTTTT
few - TRBJ2-3 TRBV3-1/TRBV3-2 CASSQGSRGGISDTQYF TGTGCCAGCAGCCAAGGCTCCCGAGGGGGGATATCAGATACGCAGTATTTT
- TRBD1 TRBJ1-1 TRBV6-5 CASSLDRETEAFF TGTGCCAGCAGCCTGGACAGGGAGACTGAAGCTTTCTTT
- - TRBJ2-4 TRBV21-1 CASSNDRVSPKNIQYF TGTGCCAGCAGCAACGACAGGGTATCGCCCAAAAACATTCAGTACTTC
- - TRBJ1-3 TRBV28 CASSLPSSGNTIYF TGTGCCAGCAGCCTTCCCTCCTCTGGAAACACCATATATTTT
- - TRBJ2-2 TRBV19 CASSPQFGTGELFF TGTGCCAGTAGTCCCCAATTCGGCACCGGGGAGCTGTTTTTT
- - TRBJ1-1 TRBV6-1 CASSEVQNTEAFF TGTGCCAGCAGTGAAGTCCAAAACACTGAAGCTTTCTTT
- TRBD2 TRBJ2-5 TRBV6-2/TRBV6-3 CASSRPLGGGQGETQYF TGTGCCAGCAGCCGCCCCCTCGGGGGGGGGCAGGGAGAGACCCAGTACTTC
- - TRBJ2-3 TRBV4-2 CASSQFGTSTDTQYF TGTGCCAGCAGCCAATTCGGAACTAGCACAGATACGCAGTATTTT
- - TRBJ2-5 TRBV5-1 CASSLGASMETQYF TGCGCCAGCAGCTTGGGGGCTAGTATGGAGACCCAGTACTTC
- - TRBJ2-7 TRBV20-1 CSASGGRSYEQYF TGCAGTGCTAGTGGGGGCAGGTCCTACGAGCAGTACTTC
- - TRBJ2-2 TRBV7-8 CASSLVGGTENTGELFF TGTGCCAGCAGCTTAGTAGGTGGTACAGAGAACACCGGGGAGCTGTTTTTT
- - TRBJ1-5 TRBV19 CASTSLREDYQPQHF TGTGCCAGTACCTCACTCAGGGAGGATTACCAGCCCCAGCATTTT
- TRBD1 TRBJ2-7 TRBV6-5 CASVWGTGGTYEQYF TGTGCCAGTGTTTGGGGGACAGGGGGCACCTACGAGCAGTACTTC
- TRBD1 TRBJ1-5 TRBV28 CASSPPAGGGQPQHF TGTGCCAGCAGCCCCCCCGCAGGGGGCGGTCAGCCCCAGCATTTT
- TRBD1 TRBJ1-1 TRBV5-4 CASSPQTGMSTEAFF TGTGCCAGCAGCCCCCAGACAGGGATGAGCACTGAAGCTTTCTTT
few TRBD2 TRBJ2-5 TRBV5-1 CASGGGETQYF TGCGCCAGCGGGGGGGGAGAGACCCAGTACTTC
- TRBD2 TRBJ2-7 TRBV6-5 CASSPGLAGLYEQYF TGTGCCAGCAGCCCCGGACTAGCGGGACTTTACGAGCAGTACTTC
once TRBD2 TRBJ2-1 TRBV5-1 CASSPEAGGQSNEQFF TGCGCCAGCAGCCCAGAAGCGGGAGGGCAATCTAATGAGCAGTTCTTC
- TRBD1 TRBJ1-2 TRBV27 CASSLVQGSDGYTF TGTGCCAGCAGTCTAGTACAGGGGTCGGATGGCTACACCTTC
- TRBD1 TRBJ1-1 TRBV9 CASSVVGEGAGTEAFF TGTGCCAGCAGCGTAGTCGGGGAGGGGGCCGGAACTGAAGCTTTCTTT
- - TRBJ1-2 TRBV5-1 CASSLTGLGYTF TGCGCCAGCAGCTTGACTGGGCTCGGCTACACCTTC
- - TRBJ2-3 TRBV4-2 CASSQDGGGLRDTQYF TGTGCCAGCAGCCAAGATGGTGGGGGGCTGAGAGATACGCAGTATTTT
- - TRBJ1-1 TRBV28 CASSLYEKAFF TGTGCCAGCAGTCTCTACGAGAAAGCTTTCTTT
- - TRBJ1-1 TRBV12-3/TRBV12-4 CASSLHRGEAFF TGTGCCAGCAGTTTACATCGGGGTGAAGCTTTCTTT